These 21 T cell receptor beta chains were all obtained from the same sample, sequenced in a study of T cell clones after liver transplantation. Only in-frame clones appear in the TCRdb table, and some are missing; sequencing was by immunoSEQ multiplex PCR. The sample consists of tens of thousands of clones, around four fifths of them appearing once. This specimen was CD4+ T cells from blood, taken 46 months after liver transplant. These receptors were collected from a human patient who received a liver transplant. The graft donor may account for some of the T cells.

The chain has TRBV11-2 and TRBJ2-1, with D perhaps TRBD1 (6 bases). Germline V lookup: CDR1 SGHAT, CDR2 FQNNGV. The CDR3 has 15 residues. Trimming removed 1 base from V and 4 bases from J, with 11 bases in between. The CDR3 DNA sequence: TGTGCCAGCAGCTTAGCTAGCAGGGGATACAATGAGCAGTTCTTC. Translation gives CASSLASRGYNEQFF.

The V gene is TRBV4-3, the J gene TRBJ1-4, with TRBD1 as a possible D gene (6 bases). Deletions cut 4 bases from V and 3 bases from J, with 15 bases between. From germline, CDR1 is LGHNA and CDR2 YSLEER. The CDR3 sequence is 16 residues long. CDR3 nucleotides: TGCGCCAGCAGCCCAGGGCAGGGGTGGGCTAATGAAAAACTGTTTTTT. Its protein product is CASSPGQGWANEKLFF.

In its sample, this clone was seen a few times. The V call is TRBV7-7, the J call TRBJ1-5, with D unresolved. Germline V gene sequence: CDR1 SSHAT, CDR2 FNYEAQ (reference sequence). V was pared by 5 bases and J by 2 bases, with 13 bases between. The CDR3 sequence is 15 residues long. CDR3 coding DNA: TGTGCCAGCAGCGAGGGAGGGATTGGCAATCAGCCCCAGCATTTT. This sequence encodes CASSEGGIGNQPQHF.

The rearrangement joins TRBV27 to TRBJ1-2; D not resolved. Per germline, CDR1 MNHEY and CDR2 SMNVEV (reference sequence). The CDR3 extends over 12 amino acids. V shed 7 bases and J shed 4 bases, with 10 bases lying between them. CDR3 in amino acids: CASKDATYGYTF. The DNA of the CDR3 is TGTGCCAGCAAGGACGCGACCTATGGCTACACCTTC.

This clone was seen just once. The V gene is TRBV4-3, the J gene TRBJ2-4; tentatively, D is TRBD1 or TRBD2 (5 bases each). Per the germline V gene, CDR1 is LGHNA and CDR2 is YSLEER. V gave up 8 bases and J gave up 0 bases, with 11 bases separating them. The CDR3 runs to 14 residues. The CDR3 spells CASSGTLAKNIQYF. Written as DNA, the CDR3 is TGCGCCAGCTCTGGGACCCTAGCCAAAAACATTCAGTACTTC.

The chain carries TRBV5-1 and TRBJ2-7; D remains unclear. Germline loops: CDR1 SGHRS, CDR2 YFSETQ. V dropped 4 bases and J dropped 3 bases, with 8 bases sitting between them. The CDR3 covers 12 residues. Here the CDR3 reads CASSAQNYEQYF. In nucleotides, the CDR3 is TGCGCCAGCAGCGCCCAGAACTACGAGCAGTACTTC.

CDR3 in DNA: TGTGCCAGCAGCTCTGGACAGACTAAGAGCTCCTACGAGCAGTACTTC. This sequence encodes CASSSGQTKSSYEQYF. The V gene is TRBV5-4, the J gene TRBJ2-7; tentatively, D is TRBD1 (6 bases). Germline values: CDR1 SGHNT, CDR2 YYREEE (reference sequence). Between the trimmed V and J ends, which lost 3 bases and 0 bases, there was a span of 16 bases. The CDR3 has 16 residues.

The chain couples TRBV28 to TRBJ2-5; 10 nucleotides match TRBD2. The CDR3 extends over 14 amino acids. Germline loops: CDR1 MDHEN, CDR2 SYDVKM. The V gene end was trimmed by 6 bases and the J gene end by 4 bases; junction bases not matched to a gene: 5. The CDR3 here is CASSPRTSGETQYF. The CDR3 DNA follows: TGTGCCAGCAGCCCTCGGACTAGCGGAGAGACCCAGTACTTC. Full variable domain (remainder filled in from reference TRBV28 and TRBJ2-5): DVKVTQSSRYLVKRTGEKVFLECVQDMDHENMFWYRQDPGLGLRLIYFSYDVKMKEKGDIPEGYSVSREKKERFSLILESASTNQTSMYLCASSPRTSGETQYFGPGTRLLVL.

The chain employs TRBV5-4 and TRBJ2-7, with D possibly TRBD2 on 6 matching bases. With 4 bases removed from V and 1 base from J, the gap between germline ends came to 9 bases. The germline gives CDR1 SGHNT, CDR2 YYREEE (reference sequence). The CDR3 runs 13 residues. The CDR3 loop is CASSPDYSYEQYF. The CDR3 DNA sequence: TGTGCCAGCAGCCCGGACTATTCCTACGAGCAGTACTTC. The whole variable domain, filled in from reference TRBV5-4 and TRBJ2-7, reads ETGVTQSPTHLIKTRGQQVTLRCSSQSGHNTVSWYQQALGQGPQFIFQYYREEENGRGNFPPRFSGLQFPNYSSELNVNALELDDSALYLCASSPDYSYEQYFGPGTRLTVT.

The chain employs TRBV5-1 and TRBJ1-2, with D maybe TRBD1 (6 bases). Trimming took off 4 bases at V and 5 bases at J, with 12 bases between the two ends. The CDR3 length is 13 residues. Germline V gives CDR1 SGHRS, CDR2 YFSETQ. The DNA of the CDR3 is TGCGCCAGCAGCCCGGGGACAATTTATGGCTACACCTTC. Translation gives CASSPGTIYGYTF.

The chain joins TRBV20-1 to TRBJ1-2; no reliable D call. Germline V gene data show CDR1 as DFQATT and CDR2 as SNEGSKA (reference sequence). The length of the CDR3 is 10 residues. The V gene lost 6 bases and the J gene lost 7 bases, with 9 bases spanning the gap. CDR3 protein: CSAQYGGYTF. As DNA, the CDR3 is TGCAGTGCCCAGTATGGTGGCTACACCTTC.

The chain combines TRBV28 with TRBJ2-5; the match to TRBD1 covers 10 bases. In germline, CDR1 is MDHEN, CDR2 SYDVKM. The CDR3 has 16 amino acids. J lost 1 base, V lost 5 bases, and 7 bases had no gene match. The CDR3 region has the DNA TGTGCCAGCAGTCCAACCGGGACAGGGGCCCAAGAGACCCAGTACTTC. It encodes CASSPTGTGAQETQYF. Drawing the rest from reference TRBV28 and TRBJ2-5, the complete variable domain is DVKVTQSSRYLVKRTGEKVFLECVQDMDHENMFWYRQDPGLGLRLIYFSYDVKMKEKGDIPEGYSVSREKKERFSLILESASTNQTSMYLCASSPTGTGAQETQYFGPGTRLLVL.

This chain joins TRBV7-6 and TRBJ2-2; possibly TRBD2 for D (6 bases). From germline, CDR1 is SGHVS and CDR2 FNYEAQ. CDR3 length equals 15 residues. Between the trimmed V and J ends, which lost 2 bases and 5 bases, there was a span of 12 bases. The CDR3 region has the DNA TGTGCCAGCAGCTTATCTCAGGGAGGTACCGGGGAGCTGTTTTTT. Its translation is CASSLSQGGTGELFF.

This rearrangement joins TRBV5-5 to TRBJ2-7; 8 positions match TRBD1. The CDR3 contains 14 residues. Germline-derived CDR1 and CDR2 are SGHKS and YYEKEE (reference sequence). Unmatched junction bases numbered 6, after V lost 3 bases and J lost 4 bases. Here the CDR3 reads CASSSGQGLYEQYF. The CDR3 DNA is TGTGCCAGCAGCTCAGGACAGGGTTTATACGAGCAGTACTTC.

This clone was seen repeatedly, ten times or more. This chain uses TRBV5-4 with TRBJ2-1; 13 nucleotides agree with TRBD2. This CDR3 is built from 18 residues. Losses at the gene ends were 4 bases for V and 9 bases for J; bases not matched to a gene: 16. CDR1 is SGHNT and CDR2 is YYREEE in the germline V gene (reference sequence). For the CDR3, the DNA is TGTGCCAGCAGCCCTCCGTTTACTAGCGGGAGGGCCGTCGGTGAGCAGTTCTTC. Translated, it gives CASSPPFTSGRAVGEQFF.

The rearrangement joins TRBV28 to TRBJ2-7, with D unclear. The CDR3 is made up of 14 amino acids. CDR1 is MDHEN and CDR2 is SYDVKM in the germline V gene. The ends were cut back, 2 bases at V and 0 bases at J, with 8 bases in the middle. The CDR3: CASSLTSHSYEQYF. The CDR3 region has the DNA TGTGCCAGCAGTTTAACGAGCCACTCCTACGAGCAGTACTTC. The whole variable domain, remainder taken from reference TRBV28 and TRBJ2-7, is DVKVTQSSRYLVKRTGEKVFLECVQDMDHENMFWYRQDPGLGLRLIYFSYDVKMKEKGDIPEGYSVSREKKERFSLILESASTNQTSMYLCASSLTSHSYEQYFGPGTRLTVT.

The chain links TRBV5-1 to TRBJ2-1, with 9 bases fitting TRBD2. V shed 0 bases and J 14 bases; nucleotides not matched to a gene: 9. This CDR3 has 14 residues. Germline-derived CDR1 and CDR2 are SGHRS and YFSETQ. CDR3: CASSLVPKSSGEFF. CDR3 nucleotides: TGCGCCAGCAGCTTGGTCCCCAAATCTAGCGGGGAGTTCTTC.

The CDR3 DNA follows: TGCGCCAGCAGTCAATGTAAGGATAGCAATCAGCCCCAGCATTTT. Its protein is CASSQCKDSNQPQHF. This chain joins TRBV5-1 and TRBJ1-5, with no clear D. Germline V CDR1 and CDR2: SGHRS, YFSETQ. Between the trimmed V and J ends, which lost 5 bases and 0 bases, there was a span of 12 bases. The length of the CDR3 is 15 residues.

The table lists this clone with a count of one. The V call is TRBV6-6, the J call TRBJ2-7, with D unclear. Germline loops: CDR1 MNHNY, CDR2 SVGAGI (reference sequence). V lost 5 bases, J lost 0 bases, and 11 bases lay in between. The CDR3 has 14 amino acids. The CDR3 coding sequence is TGTGCCAGCAGTCCAGACACTTACTCCTACGAGCAGTACTTC. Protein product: CASSPDTYSYEQYF.

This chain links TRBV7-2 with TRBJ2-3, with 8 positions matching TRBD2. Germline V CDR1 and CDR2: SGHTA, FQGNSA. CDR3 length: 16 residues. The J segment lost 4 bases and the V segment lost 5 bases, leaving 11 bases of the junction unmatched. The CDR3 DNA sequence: TGTGCCAGCAGCCCCGAACGGACTAGCTTATCAGATACGCAGTATTTT. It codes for CASSPERTSLSDTQYF. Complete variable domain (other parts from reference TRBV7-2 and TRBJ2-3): GAGVSQSPSNKVTEKGKDVELRCDPISGHTALYWYRQSLGQGLEFLIYFQGNSAPDKSGLPSDRFSAERTGGSVSTLTIQRTQQEDSAVYLCASSPERTSLSDTQYFGPGTRLTVL.

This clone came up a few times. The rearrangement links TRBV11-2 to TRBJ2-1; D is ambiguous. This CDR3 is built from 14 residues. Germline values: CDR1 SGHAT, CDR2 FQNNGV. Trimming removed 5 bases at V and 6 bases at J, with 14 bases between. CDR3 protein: CASSPPRKGNEQFF. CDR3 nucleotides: TGTGCCAGCAGCCCCCCAAGAAAGGGCAATGAGCAGTTCTTC.